This is a list of T cell receptor beta chains from one sample in a study of control samples from healthy donors and cancer patients. Clones were read by immunoSEQ multiplex PCR, and TCRdb kept only the in-frame ones, dropping some. The sample has over 60,000 clones, over 85% seen once. The sample taken for sequencing was PBMCs. These receptors all come from a woman aged 55-75 years with head and neck cancer. CDR3s include the opening cysteine and the closing phenylalanine or tryptophan. The order of the fields is clone size, V gene, J gene, D gene, CDR3 protein, CDR3 DNA. The D gene is left open where the match is weak. Where a row states a size, it is once, few, many or the class of an expanded clone; other rows omit it.

.,TRBV30,TRBJ1-1,.,CAWSVRLYTEAFF,TGTGCCTGGAGTGTACGGCTATACACTGAAGCTTTCTTT
.,TRBV27,TRBJ2-5,TRBD2,CASTTRGGTETQYF,TGTGCCAGCACCACCCGGGGGGGGACAGAGACCCAGTACTTC
.,TRBV27,TRBJ2-1,.,CASSALISSYNEQFF,TGTGCCAGCAGTGCTCTGATAAGCTCCTACAATGAGCAGTTCTTC
.,TRBV7-3,TRBJ2-1,TRBD2,CASSLSGRTNEQFF,TGTGCCAGCAGCTTAAGCGGGAGGACCAATGAGCAGTTCTTC
.,TRBV3-1/TRBV3-2,TRBJ2-2,TRBD1,CASTADRTITGELFF,TGTGCCAGCACCGCGGACAGGACCATCACCGGGGAGCTGTTTTTT
.,TRBV27,TRBJ2-6,.,CASSLSGANVLTF,TGTGCCAGCAGCTTGTCAGGGGCCAACGTCCTGACTTTC
.,TRBV19,TRBJ1-4,.,CASTPPGYGTNEKLFF,TGTGCCAGTACCCCCCCAGGGTACGGAACTAATGAAAAACTGTTTTTT
.,TRBV9,TRBJ2-5,.,CASSVLEGRAGETQYF,TGTGCCAGCAGCGTATTGGAGGGACGCGCTGGGGAGACCCAGTACTTC
once,TRBV27,TRBJ2-1,TRBD1,CASREVDRGPYNEQFF,TGTGCCAGCAGAGAAGTGGACAGGGGGCCCTACAATGAGCAGTTCTTC
.,TRBV9,TRBJ2-7,TRBD2,CASSVTSGRPYEQYF,TGTGCCAGCAGCGTTACTAGCGGGAGGCCCTACGAGCAGTACTTC
.,TRBV10-3,TRBJ1-4,.,CAISESFGRLNEKLFF,TGTGCCATCAGTGAGTCATTCGGGCGCTTGAATGAAAAACTGTTTTTT
.,TRBV15,TRBJ2-2,TRBD2,CATSREGLAGNTGELFF,TGTGCCACCAGCAGAGAAGGACTAGCGGGAAACACCGGGGAGCTGTTTTTT
.,TRBV6-5,TRBJ2-7,.,CASSLGPTYEQYF,TGTGCCAGCAGTTTAGGTCCCACCTACGAGCAGTACTTC
.,TRBV2,TRBJ2-2,.,CASSVTSGIAGELFF,TGTGCCAGCAGTGTAACCTCAGGGATTGCCGGGGAGCTGTTTTTT
.,TRBV27,TRBJ1-4,.,CASKFGSGALFNEKLFF,TGTGCCAGCAAGTTTGGATCGGGGGCGCTTTTTAATGAAAAACTGTTTTTT
.,TRBV28,TRBJ2-1,.,CSTGPTSYNEQFF,TGTAGTACAGGACCCACCTCCTACAATGAGCAGTTCTTC
.,TRBV19,TRBJ2-2,.,CASSIIGAEFNTGELFF,TGTGCCAGTAGTATAATAGGAGCGGAGTTCAACACCGGGGAGCTGTTTTTT
.,TRBV30,TRBJ2-5,.,CAWSVGYRETQYF,TGTGCCTGGAGTGTAGGTTATAGAGAGACCCAGTACTTC
.,TRBV28,TRBJ2-1,TRBD1,CASSLQGARHNEQFF,TGTGCCAGCAGTTTGCAGGGGGCGCGTCACAATGAGCAGTTCTTC
.,TRBV9,TRBJ1-6,.,CASSVGEPTSSPLHF,TGTGCCAGCAGCGTAGGGGAACCCACAAGTTCACCCCTCCACTTT
.,TRBV7-2,TRBJ2-7,.,CASSLAGFDEQYF,TGTGCCAGCAGCTTAGCAGGGTTCGACGAGCAGTACTTC
.,TRBV4-3,TRBJ1-6,.,CASSKTGENSPLHF,TGCGCCAGCAGCAAGACGGGGGAGAATTCACCCCTCCACTTT
.,TRBV3-1/TRBV3-2,TRBJ2-7,.,CASSRSLVGSYEQYF,TGTGCCAGCAGCCGTTCTCTAGTAGGTTCCTACGAGCAGTACTTC
.,TRBV9,TRBJ2-2,.,CASSWVSGTGELFF,TGTGCCAGCAGTTGGGTTTCGGGCACCGGGGAGCTGTTTTTT
.,TRBV11-1,TRBJ2-3,.,CASSLANRVFTDTQYF,TGTGCCAGCAGCTTAGCAAACAGGGTTTTCACAGATACGCAGTATTTT
.,TRBV7-2,TRBJ1-4,.,CASSSGRGDEKLFF,TGTGCCAGCAGCTCCGGACGGGGAGATGAAAAACTGTTTTTT
.,TRBV18,TRBJ2-7,TRBD2,CASSPQRGTLNEQYF,TGTGCCAGCTCACCCCAGCGGGGTACTCTTAACGAGCAGTACTTC
.,TRBV11-2,TRBJ2-5,.,CASSSDPDWRQETQYF,TGTGCCAGCAGCTCAGACCCCGACTGGAGACAAGAGACCCAGTACTTC
.,TRBV5-5,TRBJ2-3,TRBD2,CASSSPVGAGVRTDTQYF,TGTGCCAGCAGCTCGCCAGTAGGAGCGGGAGTTCGCACAGATACGCAGTATTTT
.,TRBV5-4,TRBJ2-5,.,CASSFITGTLQETQYF,TGTGCCAGCAGCTTTATAACCGGGACACTCCAAGAGACCCAGTACTTC
.,TRBV3-1/TRBV3-2,TRBJ2-3,.,CASSHARGTDTQYF,TGTGCCAGCAGCCATGCCAGGGGCACAGATACGCAGTATTTT
.,TRBV9,TRBJ2-7,.,CASSVGTEQYF,TGTGCCAGCAGCGTAGGGACAGAGCAGTACTTC
.,TRBV7-9,TRBJ2-5,.,CASSLFGQTANQETQYF,TGTGCCAGCAGCTTATTCGGTCAGACGGCAAACCAAGAGACCCAGTACTTC
.,TRBV5-6,TRBJ2-7,.,CASSPGLSYEQYF,TGTGCCAGCAGCCCCGGGTTATCCTACGAGCAGTACTTC
.,TRBV30,TRBJ2-1,TRBD2,CAWSQLANEQFF,TGTGCCTGGAGTCAACTAGCGAATGAGCAGTTCTTC
.,TRBV10-3,TRBJ1-1,.,CAISDTGTEAFF,TGTGCCATCAGTGATACGGGCACTGAAGCTTTCTTT
.,TRBV4-2,TRBJ2-2,.,CASSQTPPGGGELFF,TGTGCCAGCAGCCAAACCCCTCCGGGTGGCGGGGAGCTGTTTTTT
.,TRBV4-1,TRBJ2-4,TRBD1,CASSQGQGKNIQYF,TGCGCCAGCAGCCAAGGACAGGGGAAAAACATTCAGTACTTC
.,TRBV19,TRBJ1-1,.,CASMDLLNTEAFF,TGTGCCAGTATGGATCTGTTGAACACTGAAGCTTTCTTT
.,TRBV6-6,TRBJ1-5,.,CASTMGVGTTPQHF,TGTGCCAGCACCATGGGAGTGGGTACGACGCCCCAGCATTTT
.,TRBV29-1,TRBJ2-2,.,CSAGRYPFPPNTGELFF,TGCAGCGCCGGCCGTTATCCATTTCCCCCGAACACCGGGGAGCTGTTTTTT
.,TRBV7-9,TRBJ2-3,.,CASSLATVTDTQYF,TGTGCCAGCAGCTTAGCTACGGTTACAGATACGCAGTATTTT
.,TRBV3-1/TRBV3-2,TRBJ1-4,.,CASRERGIHEKLFF,TGTGCCAGCAGGGAGCGGGGCATTCATGAAAAACTGTTTTTT
.,TRBV14,TRBJ2-7,.,CASSPGHGSYF,TGTGCCAGCAGCCCCGGACACGGATCGTACTTC
.,TRBV7-9,TRBJ1-1,.,CASSSLDTEAFF,TGTGCCAGCAGCTCCCTGGACACTGAAGCTTTCTTT
.,TRBV6-4,TRBJ2-2,TRBD2,CASSVLATGELFF,TGTGCCAGCAGTGTACTAGCGACCGGGGAGCTGTTTTTT
.,TRBV5-4,TRBJ2-7,.,CASSRGLDEQYF,TGTGCCAGCAGCCGAGGACTTGACGAGCAGTACTTC